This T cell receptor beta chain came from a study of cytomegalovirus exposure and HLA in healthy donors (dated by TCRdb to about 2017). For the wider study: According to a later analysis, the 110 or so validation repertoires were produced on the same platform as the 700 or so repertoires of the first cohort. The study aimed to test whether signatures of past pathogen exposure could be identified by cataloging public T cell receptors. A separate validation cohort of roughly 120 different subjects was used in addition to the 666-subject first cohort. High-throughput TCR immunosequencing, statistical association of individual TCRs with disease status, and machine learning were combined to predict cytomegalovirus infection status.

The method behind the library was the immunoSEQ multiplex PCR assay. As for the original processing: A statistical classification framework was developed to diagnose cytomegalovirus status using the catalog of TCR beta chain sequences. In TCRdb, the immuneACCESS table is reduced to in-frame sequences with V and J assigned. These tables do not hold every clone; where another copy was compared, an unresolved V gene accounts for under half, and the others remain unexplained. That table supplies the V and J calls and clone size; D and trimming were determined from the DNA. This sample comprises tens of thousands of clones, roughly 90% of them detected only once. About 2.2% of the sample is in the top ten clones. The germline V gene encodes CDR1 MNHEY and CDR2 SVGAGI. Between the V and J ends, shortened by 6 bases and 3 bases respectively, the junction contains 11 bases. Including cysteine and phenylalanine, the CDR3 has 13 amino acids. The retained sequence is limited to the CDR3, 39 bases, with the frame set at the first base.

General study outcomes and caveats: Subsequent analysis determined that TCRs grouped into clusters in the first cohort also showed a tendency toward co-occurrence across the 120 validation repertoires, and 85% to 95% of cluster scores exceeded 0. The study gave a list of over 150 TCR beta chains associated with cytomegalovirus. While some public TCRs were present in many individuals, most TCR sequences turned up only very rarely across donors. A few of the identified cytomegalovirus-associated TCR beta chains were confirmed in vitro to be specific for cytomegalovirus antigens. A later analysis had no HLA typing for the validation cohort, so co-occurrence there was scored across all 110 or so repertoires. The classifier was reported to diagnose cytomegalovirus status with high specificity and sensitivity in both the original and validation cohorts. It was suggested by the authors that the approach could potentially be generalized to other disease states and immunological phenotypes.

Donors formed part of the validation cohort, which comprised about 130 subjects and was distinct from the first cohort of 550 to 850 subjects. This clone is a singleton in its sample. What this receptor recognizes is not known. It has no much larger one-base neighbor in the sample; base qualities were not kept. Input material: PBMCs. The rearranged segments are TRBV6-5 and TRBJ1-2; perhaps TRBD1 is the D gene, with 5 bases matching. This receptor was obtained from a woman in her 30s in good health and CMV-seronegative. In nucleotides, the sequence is TGTGCCAGCAGCCAGGGACTCTACTATGGCTACACCTTC. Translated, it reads CASSQGLYYGYTF.